This T cell receptor (beta chain) was identified in a study of blood T cell repertoires in COVID-19. Study summary: Acute and convalescent COVID-19 samples came from the United States, Italy and Spain.

The sample holds one count of this clone. Trimming left V 3 bases short and J 1 base short, with 18 bases between. Looked up from germline, CDR1 is SGHAT and CDR2 is FQNNGV. The CDR3 spans 17 residues. Using immunoSEQ multiplex PCR, the repertoire was profiled, and TCRdb retains in-frame clones only, with some absent. The sample includes over 75,000 clones, approximately 82% seen only once; the top ten take about an eighth. The sequence was collected from a human donor in a cohort sampled during active COVID-19. The chain couples TRBV11-2 to TRBJ2-5, with D possibly TRBD1 on 5 matching bases. The material sequenced was peripheral blood. CDR3 sequence: CASSFQSPRVGQETQYF. The CDR3 region has the DNA TGTGCCAGCAGCTTTCAATCTCCCAGGGTAGGCCAAGAGACCCAGTACTTC.